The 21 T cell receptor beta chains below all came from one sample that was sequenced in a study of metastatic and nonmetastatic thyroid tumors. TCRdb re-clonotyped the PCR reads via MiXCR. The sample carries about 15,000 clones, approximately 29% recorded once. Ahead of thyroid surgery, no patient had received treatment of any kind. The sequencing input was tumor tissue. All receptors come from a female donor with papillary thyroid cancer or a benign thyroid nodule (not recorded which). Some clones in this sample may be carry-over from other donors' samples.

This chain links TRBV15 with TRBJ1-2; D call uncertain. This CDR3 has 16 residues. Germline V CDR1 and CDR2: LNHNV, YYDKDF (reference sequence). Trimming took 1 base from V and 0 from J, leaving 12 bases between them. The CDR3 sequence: CATSRAIVPPNYGYTF. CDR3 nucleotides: TGTGCCACCAGCAGAGCGATTGTTCCACCTAACTATGGCTACACCTTC.

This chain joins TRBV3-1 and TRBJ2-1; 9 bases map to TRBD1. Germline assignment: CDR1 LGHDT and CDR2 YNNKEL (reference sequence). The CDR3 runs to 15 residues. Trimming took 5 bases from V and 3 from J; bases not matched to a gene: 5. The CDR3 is CASSYTGGFYNEQFF. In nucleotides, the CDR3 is TGTGCCAGCAGCTATACAGGGGGCTTCTACAATGAGCAGTTCTTC.

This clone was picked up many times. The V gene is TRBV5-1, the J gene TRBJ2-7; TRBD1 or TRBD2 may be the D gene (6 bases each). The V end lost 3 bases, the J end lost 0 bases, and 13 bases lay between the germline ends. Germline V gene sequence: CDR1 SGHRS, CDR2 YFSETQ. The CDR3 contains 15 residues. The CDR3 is CASSSDRRGSYEQYF. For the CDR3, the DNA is TGCGCCAGCAGCTCTGACAGGAGGGGCTCCTACGAGCAGTACTTC.

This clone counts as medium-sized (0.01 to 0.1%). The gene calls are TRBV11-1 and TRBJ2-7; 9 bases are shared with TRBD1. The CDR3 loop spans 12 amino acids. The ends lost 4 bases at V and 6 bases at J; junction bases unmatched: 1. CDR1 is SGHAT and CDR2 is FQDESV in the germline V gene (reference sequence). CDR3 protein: CASSSTGGEQYF. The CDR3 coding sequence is TGTGCCAGCAGCTCGACAGGGGGCGAGCAGTACTTC.

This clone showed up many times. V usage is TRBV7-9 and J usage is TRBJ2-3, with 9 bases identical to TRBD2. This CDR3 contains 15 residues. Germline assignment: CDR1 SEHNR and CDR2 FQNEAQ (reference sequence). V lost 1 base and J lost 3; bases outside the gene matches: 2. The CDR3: CASSLGLADTDTQYF. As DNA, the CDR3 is TGTGCCAGCAGCTTAGGACTAGCGGATACAGATACGCAGTATTTT. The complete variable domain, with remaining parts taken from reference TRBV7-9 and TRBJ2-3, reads DTGVSQNPRHKITKRGQNVTFRCDPISEHNRLYWYRQTLGQGPEFLTYFQNEAQLEKSRLLSDRFSAERPKGSFSTLEIQRTEQGDSAMYLCASSLGLADTDTQYFGPGTRLTVL.

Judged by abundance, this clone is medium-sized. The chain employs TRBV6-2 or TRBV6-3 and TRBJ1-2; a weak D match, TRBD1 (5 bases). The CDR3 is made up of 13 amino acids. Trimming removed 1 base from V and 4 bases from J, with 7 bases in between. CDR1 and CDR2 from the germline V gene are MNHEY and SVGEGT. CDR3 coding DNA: TGTGCCAGCAGTTACTGGACACTCTATGGCTACACCTTC. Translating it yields CASSYWTLYGYTF.

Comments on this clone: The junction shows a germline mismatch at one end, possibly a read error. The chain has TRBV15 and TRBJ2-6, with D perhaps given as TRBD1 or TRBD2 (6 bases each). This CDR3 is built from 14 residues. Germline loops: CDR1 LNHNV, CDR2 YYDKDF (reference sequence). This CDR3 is CATSRDYGDNVLNF. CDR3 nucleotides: TGTGCCACCAGCAGGGACTATGGGGACAACGTCCTGAATTTT. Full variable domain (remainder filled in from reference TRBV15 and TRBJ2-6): DAMVIQNPRYQVTQFGKPVTLSCSQTLNHNVMYWYQQKSSQAPKLLFHYYDKDFNNEADTPDNFQSRRPNTSFCFLDIRSPGLGDTAMYLCATSRDYGDNVLNFGAGSRLTVL.

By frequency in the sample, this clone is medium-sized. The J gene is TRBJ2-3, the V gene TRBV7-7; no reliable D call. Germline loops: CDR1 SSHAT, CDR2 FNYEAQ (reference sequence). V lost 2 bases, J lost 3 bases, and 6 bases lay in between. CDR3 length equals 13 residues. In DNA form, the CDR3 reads TGTGCCAGCAGCTTATCCGGGACAGATACGCAGTATTTT. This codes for CASSLSGTDTQYF.

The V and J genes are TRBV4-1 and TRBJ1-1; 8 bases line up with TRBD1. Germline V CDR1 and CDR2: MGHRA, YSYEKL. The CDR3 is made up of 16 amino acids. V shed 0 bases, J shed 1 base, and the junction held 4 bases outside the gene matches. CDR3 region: CASSQDGTGGNTEAFF. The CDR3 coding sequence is TGCGCCAGCAGCCAAGACGGAACAGGGGGGAACACTGAAGCTTTCTTT.

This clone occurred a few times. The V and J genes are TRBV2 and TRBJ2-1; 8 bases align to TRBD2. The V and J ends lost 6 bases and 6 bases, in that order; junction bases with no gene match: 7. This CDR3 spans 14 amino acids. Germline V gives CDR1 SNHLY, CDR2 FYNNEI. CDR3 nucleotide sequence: TGTGCCAGCAGACCCGGGACTAGTACCAATGAGCAGTTCTTC. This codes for CASRPGTSTNEQFF.

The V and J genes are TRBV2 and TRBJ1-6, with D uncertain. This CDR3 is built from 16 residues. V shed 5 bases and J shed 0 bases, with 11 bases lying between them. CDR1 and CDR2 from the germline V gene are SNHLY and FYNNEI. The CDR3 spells CASSTALSSYNSPLHF. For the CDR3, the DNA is TGTGCCAGCAGTACGGCGTTAAGCTCCTATAATTCACCCCTCCACTTT.

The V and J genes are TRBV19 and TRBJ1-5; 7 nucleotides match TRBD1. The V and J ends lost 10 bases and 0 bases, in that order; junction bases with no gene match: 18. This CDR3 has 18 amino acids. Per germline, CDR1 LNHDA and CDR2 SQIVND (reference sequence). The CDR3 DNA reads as TGTGCCACAAACGCCCAAGGCCTCAGGGGGTATAGCAATCAGCCCCAGCATTTT. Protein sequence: CATNAQGLRGYSNQPQHF.

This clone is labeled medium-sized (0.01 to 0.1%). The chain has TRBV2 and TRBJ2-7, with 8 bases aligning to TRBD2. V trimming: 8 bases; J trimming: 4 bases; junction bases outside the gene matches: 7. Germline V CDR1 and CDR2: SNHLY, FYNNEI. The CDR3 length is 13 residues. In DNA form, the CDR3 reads TGTGCCAGCCTAGGGAGCGGGAGTTACGAGCAGTACTTC. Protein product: CASLGSGSYEQYF.

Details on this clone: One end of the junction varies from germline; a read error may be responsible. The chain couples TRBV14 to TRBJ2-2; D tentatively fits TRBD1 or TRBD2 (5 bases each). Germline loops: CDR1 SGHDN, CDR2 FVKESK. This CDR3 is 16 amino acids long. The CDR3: CAISPVSSRGTGELFF. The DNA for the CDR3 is TGTGCCATCAGCCCCGTATCCTCCCGGGGCACCGGCGAGCTGTTTTTT. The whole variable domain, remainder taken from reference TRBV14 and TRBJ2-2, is EAGVTQFPSHSVIEKGQTVTLRCDPISGHDNLYWYRRVMGKEIKFLLHFVKESKQDESGMPNNRFLAERTGGTYSTLKVQPAELEDSGVYFCAISPVSSRGTGELFFGEGSRLTVL.

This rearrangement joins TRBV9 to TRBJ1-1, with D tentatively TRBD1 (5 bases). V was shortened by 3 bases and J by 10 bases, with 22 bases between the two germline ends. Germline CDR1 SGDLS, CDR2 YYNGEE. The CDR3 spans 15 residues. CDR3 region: CASSANTHRSEGAFF. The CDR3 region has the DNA TGTGCCAGCAGCGCCAACACTCACAGGAGCGAAGGAGCTTTCTTT.

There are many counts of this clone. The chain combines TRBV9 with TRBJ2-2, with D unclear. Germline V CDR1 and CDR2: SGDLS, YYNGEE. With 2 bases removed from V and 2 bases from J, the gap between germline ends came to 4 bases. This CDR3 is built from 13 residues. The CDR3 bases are TGTGCCAGCAGCGTTGACAACACCGGGGAGCTGTTTTTT. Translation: CASSVDNTGELFF.

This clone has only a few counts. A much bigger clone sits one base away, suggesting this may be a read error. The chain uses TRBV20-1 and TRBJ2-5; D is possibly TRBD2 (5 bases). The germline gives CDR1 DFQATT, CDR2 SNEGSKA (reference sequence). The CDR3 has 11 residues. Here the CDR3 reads CSAHRGETKYF. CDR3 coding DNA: TGCAGTGCTCATCGGGGAGAGACCAAGTACTTC.

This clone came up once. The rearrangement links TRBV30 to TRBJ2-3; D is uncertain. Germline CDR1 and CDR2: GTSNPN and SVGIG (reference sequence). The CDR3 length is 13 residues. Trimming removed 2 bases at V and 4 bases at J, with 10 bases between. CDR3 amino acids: CAWSSDLADTQYF. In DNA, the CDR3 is TGTGCCTGGAGTTCTGATTTAGCAGATACGCAGTATTTT.

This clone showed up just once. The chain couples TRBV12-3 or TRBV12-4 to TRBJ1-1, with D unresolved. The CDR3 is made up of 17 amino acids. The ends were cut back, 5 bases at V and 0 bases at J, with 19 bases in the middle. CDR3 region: CASSAVSGDLVNTEAFF. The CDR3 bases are TGTGCCAGCAGTGCCGTGTCTGGGGATCTTGTGAACACTGAAGCTTTCTTT.

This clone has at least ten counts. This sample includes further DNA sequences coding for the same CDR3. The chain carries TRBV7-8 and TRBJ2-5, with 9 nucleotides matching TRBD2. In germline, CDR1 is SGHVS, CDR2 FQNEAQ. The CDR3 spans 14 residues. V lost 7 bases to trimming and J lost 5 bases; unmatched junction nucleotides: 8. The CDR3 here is CASTGREGGETQYF. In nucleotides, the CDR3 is TGTGCCAGCACGGGGCGGGAGGGGGGGGAGACCCAGTACTTC.

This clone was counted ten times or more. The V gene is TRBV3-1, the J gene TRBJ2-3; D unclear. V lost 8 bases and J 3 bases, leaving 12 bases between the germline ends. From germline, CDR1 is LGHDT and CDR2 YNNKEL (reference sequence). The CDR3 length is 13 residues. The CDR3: CASLKSATDTQYF. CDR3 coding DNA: TGTGCCAGCCTGAAGTCTGCTACAGATACGCAGTATTTT.